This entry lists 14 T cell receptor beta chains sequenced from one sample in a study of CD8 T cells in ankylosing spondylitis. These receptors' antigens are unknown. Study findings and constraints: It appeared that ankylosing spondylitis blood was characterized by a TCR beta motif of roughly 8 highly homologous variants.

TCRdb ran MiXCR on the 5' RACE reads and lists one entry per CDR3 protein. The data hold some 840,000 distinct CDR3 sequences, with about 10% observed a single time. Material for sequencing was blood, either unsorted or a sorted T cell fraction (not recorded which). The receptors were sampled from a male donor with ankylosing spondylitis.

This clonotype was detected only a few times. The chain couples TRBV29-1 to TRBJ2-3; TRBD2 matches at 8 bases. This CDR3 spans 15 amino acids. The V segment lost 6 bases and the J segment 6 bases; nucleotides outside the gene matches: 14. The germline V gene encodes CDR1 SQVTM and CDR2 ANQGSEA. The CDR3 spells CSVQTGGLAWDTQYF. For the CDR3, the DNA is TGCAGCGTGCAAACAGGTGGACTAGCTTGGGATACGCAGTATTTT.

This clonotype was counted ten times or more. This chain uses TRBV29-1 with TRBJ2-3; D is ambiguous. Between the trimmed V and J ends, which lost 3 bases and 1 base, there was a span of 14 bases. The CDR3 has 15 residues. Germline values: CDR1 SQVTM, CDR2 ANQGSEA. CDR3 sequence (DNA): TGCAGCGTTGATTTTACCGGAGATGGCACAGATACGCAGTATTTT. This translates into CSVDFTGDGTDTQYF.

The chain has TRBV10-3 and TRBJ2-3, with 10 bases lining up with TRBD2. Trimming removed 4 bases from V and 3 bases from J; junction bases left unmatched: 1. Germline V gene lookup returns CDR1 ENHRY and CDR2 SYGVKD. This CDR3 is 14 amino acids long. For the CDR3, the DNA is TGTGCCATCAGTGTTAGCGGGGGGACAGATACGCAGTATTTT. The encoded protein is CAISVSGGTDTQYF.

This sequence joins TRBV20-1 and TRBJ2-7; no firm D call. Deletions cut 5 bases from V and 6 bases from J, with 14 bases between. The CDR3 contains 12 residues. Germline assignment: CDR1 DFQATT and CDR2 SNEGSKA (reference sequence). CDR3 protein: CSAGLGRREQYF. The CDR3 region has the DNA TGCAGTGCTGGGTTAGGTCGCCGCGAGCAGTACTTC.

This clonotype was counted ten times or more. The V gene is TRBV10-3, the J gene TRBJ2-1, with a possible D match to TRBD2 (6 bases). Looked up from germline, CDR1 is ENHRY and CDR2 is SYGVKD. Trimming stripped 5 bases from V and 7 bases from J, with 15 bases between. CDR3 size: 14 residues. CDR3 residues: CAISYRESGNEQFF. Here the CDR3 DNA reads TGTGCCATCAGTTATCGGGAGTCGGGGAATGAGCAGTTCTTC.

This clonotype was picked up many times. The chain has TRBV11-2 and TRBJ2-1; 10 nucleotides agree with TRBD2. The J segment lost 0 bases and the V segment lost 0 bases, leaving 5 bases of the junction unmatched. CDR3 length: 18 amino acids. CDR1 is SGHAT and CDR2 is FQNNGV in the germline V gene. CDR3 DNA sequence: TGTGCCAGCAGCTTAGAGATCTCTAGCGGGAGCTCCTACAATGAGCAGTTCTTC. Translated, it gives CASSLEISSGSSYNEQFF.

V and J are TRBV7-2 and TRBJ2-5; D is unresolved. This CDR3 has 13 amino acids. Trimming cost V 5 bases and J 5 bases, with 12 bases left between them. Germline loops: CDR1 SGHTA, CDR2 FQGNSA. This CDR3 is CASSVARGETQYF. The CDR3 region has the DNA TGTGCCAGCAGCGTGGCGCGCGGCGAGACCCAGTACTTC.

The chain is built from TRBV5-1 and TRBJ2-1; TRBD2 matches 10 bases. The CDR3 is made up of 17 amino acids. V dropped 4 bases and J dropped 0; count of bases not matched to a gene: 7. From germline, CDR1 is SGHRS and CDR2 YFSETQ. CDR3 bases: TGCGCCAGCAGCCCCCTAGCGGGGGCCACCTCCTACAATGAGCAGTTCTTC. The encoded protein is CASSPLAGATSYNEQFF.

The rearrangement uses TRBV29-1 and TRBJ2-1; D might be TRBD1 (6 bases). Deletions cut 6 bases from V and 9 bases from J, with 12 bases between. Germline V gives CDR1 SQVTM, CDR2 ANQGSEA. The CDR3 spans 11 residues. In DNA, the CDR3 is TGCAGCGTGAGGGGGTATGGTGAGCAGTTCTTC. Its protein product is CSVRGYGEQFF.

Written as DNA, the CDR3 is TGTGCCAGCAGCCCCGGACTACAGGGACCCTACGAGCAGTACTTC. This sequence encodes CASSPGLQGPYEQYF. V usage is TRBV7-6 and J usage is TRBJ2-7; D might be TRBD1 or TRBD2, each matching 6 bases. V shed 5 bases and J shed 2 bases, with 16 bases lying between them. The CDR3 covers 15 residues. Germline CDR1 and CDR2: SGHVS and FNYEAQ.

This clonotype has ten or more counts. The CDR3 is CATSDPWTREQYF. CDR3 DNA: TGTGCCACCAGTGACCCTTGGACACGCGAGCAGTACTTC. V and J are TRBV24-1 and TRBJ2-7, with a possible D match to TRBD1 (5 bases). The CDR3 has 13 residues. Germline loops: CDR1 KGHDR, CDR2 SFDVKD. Trimming pared 4 bases from V and 6 bases from J, leaving 12 bases between.

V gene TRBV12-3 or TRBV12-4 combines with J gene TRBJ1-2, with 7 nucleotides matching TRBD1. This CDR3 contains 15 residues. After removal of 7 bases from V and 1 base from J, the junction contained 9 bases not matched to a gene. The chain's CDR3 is CASTLGQIRNYGYTF. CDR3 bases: TGTGCCAGCACCTTGGGACAGATCCGTAACTATGGCTACACCTTC.

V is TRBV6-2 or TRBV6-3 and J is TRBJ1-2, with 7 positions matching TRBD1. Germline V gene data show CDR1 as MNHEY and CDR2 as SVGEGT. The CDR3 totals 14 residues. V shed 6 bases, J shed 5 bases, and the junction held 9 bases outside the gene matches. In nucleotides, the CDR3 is TGTGCCAGCAGACAGACAGGGAACCGGTATGGCTACACCTTC. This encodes CASRQTGNRYGYTF.

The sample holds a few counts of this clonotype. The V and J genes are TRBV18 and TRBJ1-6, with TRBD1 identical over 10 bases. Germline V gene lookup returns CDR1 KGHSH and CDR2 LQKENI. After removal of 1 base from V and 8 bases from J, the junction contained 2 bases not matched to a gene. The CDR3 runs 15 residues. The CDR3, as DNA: TGTGCCAGCTCACCACTTGGGACAGGGGATTCACCCCTCCACTTT. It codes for CASSPLGTGDSPLHF.